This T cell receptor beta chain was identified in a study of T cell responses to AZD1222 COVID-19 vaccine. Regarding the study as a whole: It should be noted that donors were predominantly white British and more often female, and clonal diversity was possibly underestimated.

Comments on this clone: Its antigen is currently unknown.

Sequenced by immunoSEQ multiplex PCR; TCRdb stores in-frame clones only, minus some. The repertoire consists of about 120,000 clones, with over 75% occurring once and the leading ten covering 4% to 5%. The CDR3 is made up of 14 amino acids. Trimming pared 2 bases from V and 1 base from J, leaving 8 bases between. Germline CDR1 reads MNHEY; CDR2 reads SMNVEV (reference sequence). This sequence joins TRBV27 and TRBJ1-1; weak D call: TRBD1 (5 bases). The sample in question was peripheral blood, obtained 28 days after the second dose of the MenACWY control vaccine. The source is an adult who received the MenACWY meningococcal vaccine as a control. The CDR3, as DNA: TGTGCCAGCAGTTTAACCGGGGCGAACACTGAAGCTTTCTTT. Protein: CASSLTGANTEAFF.